This is a list of T cell receptor beta chains from one sample in a study of blood T cell repertoires in COVID-19. Profiled with immunoSEQ multiplex PCR; TCRdb holds only in-frame clones, not every one. The sample contains about 200,000 clones, approximately 80% of which appear only once. Source material: PBMCs or T cells enriched from blood (not recorded which). These receptors all come from a woman aged 40 to 50 with acute COVID-19. The CDR3 runs from the conserved cysteine through the conserved F or W. Fields, in order: D gene, V gene, CDR3 length, J gene, clone size, CDR3 protein, CDR3 DNA. The D gene is left open where the match is weak. Size values are once, few and many counts, or a class for expanded clones, and some rows have none.

>TRBD1|TRBV28|15|TRBJ2-7|-
CASSLITTGGDEQYF
TGTGCCAGCAGTTTAATCACGACAGGGGGGGACGAGCAGTACTTC
>-|TRBV9|15|TRBJ2-2|-
CASSITSSNTGELFF
TGTGCCAGCAGCATCACTAGCTCGAACACCGGGGAGCTGTTTTTT
>-|TRBV28|13|TRBJ1-2|-
CASTPGSAGGYTF
TGTGCCAGCACCCCTGGGTCAGCGGGGGGCTACACCTTC
>-|TRBV5-4|12|TRBJ1-2|-
CASSLEPQGFTF
TGTGCCAGCAGCTTGGAGCCTCAGGGATTCACCTTC
>TRBD1|TRBV19|15|TRBJ2-2|-
CASSITGQYTGELFF
TGTGCCAGTAGTATAACGGGACAGTACACCGGGGAGCTGTTTTTT
>-|TRBV12-3/TRBV12-4|13|TRBJ2-1|-
CASSLRQLNEQFF
TGTGCCAGCAGTTTACGACAGTTAAATGAGCAGTTCTTC
>-|TRBV7-6|15|TRBJ1-1|once
CASSLRGGMNTEAFF
TGTGCCAGCAGCCTTCGCGGGGGCATGAACACTGAAGCTTTCTTT
>TRBD1|TRBV2|15|TRBJ2-2|-
CASSQGAPGTGELFF
TGTGCCAGCAGTCAGGGGGCGCCGGGCACCGGGGAGCTGTTTTTT
>-|TRBV15|13|TRBJ2-5|few
CATSRSPQETQYF
TGTGCCACCAGCAGGAGCCCGCAAGAGACCCAGTACTTC
>-|TRBV12-3/TRBV12-4|13|TRBJ1-5|once
CASSLQANQPQHF
TGTGCCAGCAGTTTACAGGCCAATCAGCCCCAGCATTTT
>TRBD1|TRBV6-1|15|TRBJ2-7|-
CASSEAGTGKYEQYF
TGTGCCAGCAGTGAAGCTGGGACAGGGAAGTACGAGCAGTACTTC
>TRBD1|TRBV25-1|15|TRBJ2-7|-
CASSEPGTGAYEQYF
TGTGCCAGCAGTGAACCCGGGACAGGAGCCTACGAGCAGTACTTC
>TRBD1|TRBV28|16|TRBJ2-1|-
CASSLTLGQGAIRPFF
TGTGCCAGCAGTTTAACTTTGGGACAGGGGGCGATTCGGCCGTTCTTC
>-|TRBV18|14|TRBJ1-2|few
CASSPIQGVDGYTF
TGTGCCAGCTCACCAATACAGGGAGTGGATGGCTACACCTTC
>-|TRBV2|12|TRBJ1-4|-
CASSDHTEKLFF
TGTGCCAGCAGTGACCACACGGAAAAACTGTTTTTT
>-|TRBV28|12|TRBJ2-7|-
CASSSQVYEQYF
TGTGCCAGCAGTTCGCAGGTTTACGAGCAGTACTTC
>TRBD1|TRBV27|12|TRBJ2-7|-
CASSPPGQEQYF
TGTGCCAGCAGTCCCCCGGGACAGGAGCAGTACTTC
>TRBD1|TRBV28|17|TRBJ2-7|-
CASSPITPDRETYEQYF
TGTGCCAGCAGTCCAATTACGCCGGACAGGGAAACCTACGAGCAGTACTTC
>-|TRBV7-2|14|TRBJ1-2|-
CASSLDFSGEGYTF
TGTGCCAGCAGCTTAGATTTCTCCGGGGAAGGCTACACCTTC
>-|TRBV7-2|16|TRBJ2-7|-
CASSLDSSLDTYEQYF
TGTGCCAGCAGCTTAGACTCCAGCCTAGATACCTACGAGCAGTACTTC
>TRBD1|TRBV19|14|TRBJ1-1|few
CASSHRGGNTEAFF
TGTGCCAGTAGTCACAGGGGAGGCAACACTGAAGCTTTCTTT
>-|TRBV6-5|14|TRBJ1-2|-
CASSVVGYSYGYTF
TGTGCCAGCAGCGTCGTGGGCTATTCCTATGGCTACACCTTC
>-|TRBV6-5|15|TRBJ1-2|-
CASSYPRGGDYGYTF
TGTGCCAGCAGTTACCCCCGCGGGGGCGACTATGGCTACACCTTC
>TRBD1|TRBV2|14|TRBJ1-4|-
CASSRDRVSEKLFF
TGTGCCAGCAGTCGGGACAGGGTGTCCGAAAAACTGTTTTTT
>-|TRBV5-1|17|TRBJ2-5|-
CASSLRSSAGSGETQYF
TGCGCCAGCAGCTTGCGATCGTCCGCGGGGAGCGGAGAGACCCAGTACTTC
>-|TRBV6-5|13|TRBJ1-5|once
CASIMAINQPQHF
TGTGCCAGCATTATGGCCATAAATCAGCCCCAGCATTTT
>-|TRBV5-1|15|TRBJ1-3|few
CASSLAVGGGNTIYF
TGCGCCAGCAGCTTGGCCGTAGGGGGTGGAAACACCATATATTTT
>-|TRBV10-1|13|TRBJ1-1|few
CASSKRVETEAFF
TGCGCCAGCAGTAAGAGGGTGGAAACTGAAGCTTTCTTT
>-|TRBV28|15|TRBJ1-2|-
CASSSTGFTNYGYTF
TGTGCCAGCAGTTCTACGGGATTTACTAACTATGGCTACACCTTC
>TRBD1|TRBV6-5|13|TRBJ1-1|-
CASSRQGDTEAFF
TGTGCCAGCAGCCGTCAGGGGGACACTGAAGCTTTCTTT
>TRBD2|TRBV25-1|15|TRBJ2-3|few
CASSEWRGETDTQYF
TGTGCCAGCAGTGAATGGCGGGGGGAGACAGATACGCAGTATTTT